This TCR beta chain was sequenced in a study of OX40 agonist ivuxolimab in advanced cancers. Points from the study as a whole: Low normalized T-cell clonal expansion was additionally recorded for some nonresponders.

V trimming: 6 bases; J trimming: 2 bases; junction bases outside the gene matches: 7. The CDR3 has 14 amino acids. The germline V gene has CDR1 LNHDA and CDR2 SQIVND (reference sequence). Details on this clone: No antigen is known for it.

The sampling schedule covered blood at baseline, cycle 4 day 1, and cycle 7 day 1. Here immunoSEQ multiplex PCR was the method, and the copy in TCRdb shows in-frame clones only, minus some. The repertoire holds about 83,000 clones, with roughly 84% as singletons. The TCR was taken from an adult with an advanced solid tumor such as melanoma, head and neck, liver or kidney cancer. The input for sequencing was CD4+ or CD8+ T cells sorted from blood, taken in a trial of the OX40 agonist ivuxolimab. J is TRBJ2-7 and V is TRBV19; 7 bases agree with TRBD1. This CDR3 reads CASSQDRNTYEQYF. DNA for the CDR3: TGTGCCAGTAGCCAGGACAGGAACACCTACGAGCAGTACTTC.